This TCR beta chain was observed in a study of T cells after yellow fever vaccination. Findings of the study overall: The secondary response was weaker, and its peak arrived faster, on day 5 versus 15.

This clonotype was counted a few times. Antigen unknown. TCRdb itself ran the 5' RACE reads through MiXCR, one entry per CDR3 protein. The repertoire holds approximately 250,000 distinct CDR3 sequences, with around 5.3% as singletons. Germline V gene sequence: CDR1 SGHRS, CDR2 YFSETQ. There are 17 residues in the CDR3. The germline V and J ends were trimmed by 4 bases and 5 bases, with 22 bases remaining between them. The chain links TRBV5-1 to TRBJ2-1, with D tentatively TRBD2 (6 bases). The sequencing used CD4+ T cells sorted from PBMCs, collected on the day of the yellow fever booster vaccination. The clonotype was recovered from a man in his late teens or twenties who received the YFV17D yellow fever vaccine. The CDR3 here is CASSPGVAVAYDNEQFF. CDR3 sequence (DNA): TGCGCCAGCAGCCCTGGGGTAGCGGTCGCGTACGACAATGAGCAGTTCTTC.